Following are 5 T cell receptor beta chains from one sample sequenced in a study of Graves' ophthalmopathy and Graves' hyperthyroidism. Amplification of TCR beta CDR3 regions used RNA transcripts. Investigators did first-round RT-PCR with HTBI primers, then second-round multiplex PCR. From the multiplex PCR reads, TCRdb called clonotypes with MiXCR, one entry per CDR3 protein. This table has just over 400,000 distinct CDR3 sequences, about 21% appearing once. Sequencing used peripheral blood. These receptor sequences come from a woman in her late teens or twenties with stable Graves' hyperthyroidism.

This clonotype has a count of ten or more. The CDR3 nucleotides read TGTGCCAGCAGTATACCGGGACAGGGGTTCGACGAGCAGTACTTC. Amino acid sequence: CASSIPGQGFDEQYF. The rearrangement links TRBV28 to TRBJ2-7, with 10 bases lining up with TRBD1. The CDR3 is 15 residues long. Trimming cost V 5 bases and J 5 bases; bases outside gene matches: 9. Germline CDR1 is MDHEN and CDR2 is SYDVKM.

The chain has TRBV6-1 and TRBJ1-1; 7 nucleotides agree with TRBD1. CDR1 MNHNS and CDR2 SASEGT come from the germline V gene. V was pared by 7 bases and J by 1 base, with 6 bases of the junction left unmatched. This CDR3 is 14 amino acids long. CDR3: CASKRQGENTEAFF. DNA for the CDR3: TGTGCCAGCAAACGACAGGGTGAGAACACTGAAGCTTTCTTT.

This clonotype was seen many times. The gene calls are TRBV2 and TRBJ1-5; the match to TRBD1 covers 7 bases. Germline CDR1 and CDR2: SNHLY and FYNNEI. V dropped 10 bases and J dropped 13; count of bases not matched to a gene: 13. The CDR3 spans 12 residues. The CDR3 DNA reads as TGTGCCACGAGCCTCGGGACAGAGTCACAGCATTTT. It codes for CATSLGTESQHF. Filled out from reference TRBV2 and TRBJ1-5, the complete variable domain reads EPEVTQTPSHQVTQMGQEVILRCVPISNHLYFYWYRQILGQKVEFLVSFYNNEISEKSEIFDDQFSVERPDGSNFTLKIRSTKLEDSAMYFCATSLGTESQHFGDGTRLSIL.

This clonotype was counted ten times or more. V and J are TRBV15 and TRBJ2-5; no firm D call. CDR3 length: 16 amino acids. Germline CDR1 is LNHNV and CDR2 is YYDKDF (reference sequence). Deletions cut 0 bases from V and 10 bases from J, with 21 bases between. CDR3 bases: TGTGCCACCAGCAGAGATATAGAGTCACCAAGAGAAGGCCAGTACTTC. This gives the protein CATSRDIESPREGQYF. Supplemented by reference TRBV15 and TRBJ2-5, the full variable domain reads DAMVIQNPRYQVTQFGKPVTLSCSQTLNHNVMYWYQQKSSQAPKLLFHYYDKDFNNEADTPDNFQSRRPNTSFCFLDIRSPGLGDTAMYLCATSRDIESPREGQYFGPGTRLLVL.

V gene TRBV2 combines with J gene TRBJ1-2; perhaps TRBD1 as D (5 bases). CDR1 is SNHLY, CDR2 FYNNEI, per germline. The V end lost 8 bases, the J end lost 6 bases, and 16 bases lay between the germline ends. This CDR3 contains 13 residues. CDR3 DNA: TGTGCCAGCTATAATTGGGGGACGGATGGCTACACCTTC. Translating it yields CASYNWGTDGYTF.